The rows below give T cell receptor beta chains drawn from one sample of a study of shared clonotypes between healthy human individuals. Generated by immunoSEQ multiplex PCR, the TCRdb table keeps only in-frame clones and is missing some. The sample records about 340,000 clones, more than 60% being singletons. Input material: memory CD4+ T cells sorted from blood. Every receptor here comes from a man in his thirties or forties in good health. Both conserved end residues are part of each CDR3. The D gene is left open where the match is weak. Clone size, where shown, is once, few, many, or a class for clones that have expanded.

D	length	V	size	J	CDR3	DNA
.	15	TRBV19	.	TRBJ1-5	CASSIAVYSNQPQHF	TGTGCCAGTAGTATAGCGGTCTATAGCAATCAGCCCCAGCATTTT
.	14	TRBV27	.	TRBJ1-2	CASSTHYLGDGYTF	TGTGCCAGCAGTACCCACTACTTAGGGGATGGCTACACCTTC
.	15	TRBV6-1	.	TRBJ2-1	CASSESPGLRGEQFF	TGTGCCAGCAGTGAATCCCCAGGGTTGAGGGGTGAGCAGTTCTTC
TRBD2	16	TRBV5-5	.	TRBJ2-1	CASSLDSGRAYNEQFF	TGTGCCAGCAGCTTGGACAGCGGGAGGGCCTACAATGAGCAGTTCTTC
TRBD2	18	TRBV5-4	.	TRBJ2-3	CASSFSFATSGRSDTQYF	TGTGCCAGCAGCTTTTCTTTCGCGACTAGCGGGAGGTCAGATACGCAGTATTTT
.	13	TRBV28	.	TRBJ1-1	CASTRGVNTEAFF	TGTGCCAGCACCCGGGGGGTGAACACTGAAGCTTTCTTT
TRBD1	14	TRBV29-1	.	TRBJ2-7	CSVNDRGASYEQYF	TGCAGCGTTAATGACAGGGGCGCTTCCTACGAGCAGTACTTC
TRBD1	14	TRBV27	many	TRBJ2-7	CASRRTGDSYEQYF	TGTGCCAGCAGACGGACAGGGGATTCCTACGAGCAGTACTTC
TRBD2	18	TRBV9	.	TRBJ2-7	CASSASGGSLGRGNEQYF	TGTGCCAGCAGCGCCTCAGGCGGGAGTCTCGGACGTGGCAACGAGCAGTACTTC
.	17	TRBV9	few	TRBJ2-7	CASSVEEGTRGRYEQYF	TGTGCCAGCAGCGTAGAGGAGGGGACTCGGGGTAGGTACGAGCAGTACTTC
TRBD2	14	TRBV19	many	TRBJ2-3	CASSFSGSLDTQYF	TGTGCCAGTAGTTTTAGCGGGAGCCTAGATACGCAGTATTTT
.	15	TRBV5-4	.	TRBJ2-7	CASSRGQDRDYEQYF	TGTGCCAGCAGCCGGGGGCAGGACAGAGACTACGAGCAGTACTTC
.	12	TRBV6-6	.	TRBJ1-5	CASSQGHQPQHF	TGTGCCAGCTCCCAGGGGCATCAGCCCCAGCATTTT
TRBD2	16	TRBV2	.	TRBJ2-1	CASSEDAREGQGEQFF	TGTGCCAGCAGTGAAGATGCGCGGGAGGGCCAGGGTGAGCAGTTCTTC
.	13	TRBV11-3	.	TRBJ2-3	CASSTTRLDTQYF	TGTGCCAGCAGCACTACCCGCCTAGATACGCAGTATTTT
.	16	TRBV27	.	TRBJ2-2	CASSLEGPGLTGELFF	TGTGCCAGCAGTTTAGAGGGGCCGGGTCTCACCGGGGAGCTGTTTTTT
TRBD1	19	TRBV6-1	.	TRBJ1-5	CASSEARTGSRSGNQPQHF	TGTGCCAGCAGTGAAGCCAGGACAGGTAGTAGATCAGGCAATCAGCCCCAGCATTTT
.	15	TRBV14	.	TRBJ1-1	CASSQDVFGGRKAFF	TGTGCCAGCAGCCAAGATGTTTTCGGGGGGCGGAAAGCTTTCTTT
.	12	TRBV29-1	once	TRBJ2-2	CSVGRGTGELFF	TGCAGCGTTGGAAGGGGAACCGGGGAGCTGTTTTTT
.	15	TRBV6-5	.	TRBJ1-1	CASSLRTERNTEAFF	TGTGCCAGCAGTTTGCGGACGGAAAGAAACACTGAAGCTTTCTTT
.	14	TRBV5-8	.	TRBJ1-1	CASNPRWGAGEAFF	TGTGCCAGCAACCCCCGGTGGGGGGCTGGAGAAGCTTTCTTT
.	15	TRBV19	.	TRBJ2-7	CASSPWGSQVYEQYF	TGTGCCAGTAGTCCGTGGGGCAGTCAAGTCTACGAGCAGTACTTC
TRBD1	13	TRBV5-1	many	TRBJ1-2	CASSLTGDAGYTF	TGCGCCAGCAGCTTGACAGGGGATGCTGGCTACACCTTC
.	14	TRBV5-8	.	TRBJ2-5	CASTSPPRRETQYF	TGTGCCAGCACCTCCCCCCCGCGGCGCGAGACCCAGTACTTC
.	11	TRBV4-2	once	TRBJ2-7	CASSQYNEQYF	TGTGCCAGCAGCCAATACAACGAGCAGTACTTC
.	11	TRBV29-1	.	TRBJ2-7	CSVVDQSKQYF	TGCAGCGTTGTCGACCAATCGAAGCAGTACTTC
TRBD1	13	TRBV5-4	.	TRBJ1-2	CASSSGTAYGYTF	TGTGCCAGCAGCTCAGGGACAGCCTATGGCTACACCTTC
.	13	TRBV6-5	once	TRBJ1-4	CASSWVGGEKLFF	TGTGCCAGCAGTTGGGTGGGCGGGGAAAAACTGTTTTTT
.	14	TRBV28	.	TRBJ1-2	CASSLSPQDYGYTF	TGTGCCAGCAGTTTATCTCCCCAGGACTATGGCTACACCTTC
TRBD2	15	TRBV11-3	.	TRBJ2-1	CASSSFLAEDNEQFF	TGTGCCAGCAGCTCCTTTCTAGCGGAGGACAATGAGCAGTTCTTC
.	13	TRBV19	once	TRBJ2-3	CASSTAGRDTQYF	TGTGCCAGTAGTACGGCGGGACGGGATACGCAGTATTTT
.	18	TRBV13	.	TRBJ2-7	CASSFTSHFAYSSYEQYF	TGTGCCAGCAGCTTTACATCCCATTTTGCGTACAGCTCCTACGAGCAGTACTTC
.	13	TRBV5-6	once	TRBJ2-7	CASTLSWGPKQYF	TGTGCCAGCACGCTGAGCTGGGGGCCCAAGCAGTACTTC
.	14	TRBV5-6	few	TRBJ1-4	CASSGGAEDEKLFF	TGTGCCAGCAGCGGGGGGGCCGAGGATGAAAAACTGTTTTTT
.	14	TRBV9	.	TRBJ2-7	CASSVDQDAYEQYF	TGTGCCAGCAGCGTAGACCAGGATGCCTACGAGCAGTACTTC
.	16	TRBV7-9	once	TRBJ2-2	CASSLGGTVNTGELFF	TGTGCCAGCAGTCTAGGAGGGACGGTGAACACCGGGGAGCTGTTTTTT
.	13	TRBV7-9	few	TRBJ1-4	CASSLRRSEKLFF	TGTGCCAGCAGCTTACGCAGATCTGAAAAACTGTTTTTT
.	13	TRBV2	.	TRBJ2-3	CASSFQDTDTQYF	TGTGCCAGCAGTTTCCAGGACACAGATACGCAGTATTTT
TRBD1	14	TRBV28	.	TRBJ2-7	CASGIGTGPRGQYF	TGTGCCAGCGGAATAGGGACAGGGCCCAGAGGGCAGTACTTC
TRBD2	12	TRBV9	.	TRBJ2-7	CLVRGTRYEQYF	TGTTTGGTGAGGGGGACTAGGTACGAGCAGTACTTC
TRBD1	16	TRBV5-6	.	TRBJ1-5	CASSSRTGSFSQPQHF	TGTGCCAGCAGCTCTAGGACAGGGTCTTTCTCTCAGCCCCAGCATTTT
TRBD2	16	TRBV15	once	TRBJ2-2	CATSRNPGLATGELFF	TGTGCCACCAGCAGAAATCCGGGACTAGCTACCGGGGAGCTGTTTTTT
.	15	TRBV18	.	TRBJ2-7	CASSPFRDNSYEQYF	TGTGCCAGCTCACCGTTCCGGGACAACTCCTACGAGCAGTACTTC
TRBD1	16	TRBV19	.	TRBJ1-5	CASSIWQGAGNQPQHF	TGTGCCAGTAGTATATGGCAGGGGGCTGGAAATCAGCCCCAGCATTTT
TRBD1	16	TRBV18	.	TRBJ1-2	CASSPETGEHNYGYTF	TGTGCCAGCTCACCCGAGACAGGGGAGCATAACTATGGCTACACCTTC
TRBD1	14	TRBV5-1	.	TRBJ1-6	CASSVDRGNSPLHF	TGCGCCAGCAGCGTCGACAGGGGCAATTCACCCCTCCACTTT
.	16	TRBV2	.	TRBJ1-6	CASNRNPTVSNSPLHF	TGTGCCAGCAACCGTAATCCGACAGTCAGTAATTCACCCCTCCACTTT
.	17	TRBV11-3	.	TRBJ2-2	CASSLEKAFSNTGELFF	TGTGCCAGCAGCTTAGAGAAGGCCTTCTCTAACACCGGGGAGCTGTTTTTT
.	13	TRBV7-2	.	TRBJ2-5	CASSRTWGETQYF	TGTGCCAGCAGCCGAACTTGGGGGGAGACCCAGTACTTC
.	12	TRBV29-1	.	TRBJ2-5	CSVMGGGETQYF	TGCAGCGTGATGGGGGGCGGAGAGACCCAGTACTTC
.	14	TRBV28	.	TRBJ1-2	CASTRRPALYGYTF	TGTGCCAGCACTCGACGGCCGGCACTCTATGGCTACACCTTC
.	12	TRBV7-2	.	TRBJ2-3	CASSWGTDTQYF	TGTGCCAGCAGTTGGGGCACAGATACGCAGTATTTT
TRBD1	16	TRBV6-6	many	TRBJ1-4	CASSYASGTVEEKLFF	TGTGCCAGCAGTTACGCCTCCGGGACAGTGGAGGAAAAACTGTTTTTT
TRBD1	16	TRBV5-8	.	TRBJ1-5	CASSLDPGQGVQPQHF	TGTGCCAGCAGCTTGGATCCAGGACAGGGTGTTCAGCCCCAGCATTTT
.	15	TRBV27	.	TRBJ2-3	CASSFWGLGTDTQYF	TGTGCCAGCAGTTTTTGGGGGTTAGGCACAGATACGCAGTATTTT